This T cell receptor (beta chain) appears in the sequencing data of a study of T cell changes during pregnancy in multiple sclerosis. Trimming left V 3 bases short and J 5 bases short, with 4 bases between. Germline lookup yields CDR1 ENHRY and CDR2 SYGVKD. The CDR3 runs to 12 residues. Here immunoSEQ multiplex PCR was the method, and the copy in TCRdb shows in-frame clones only, minus some. Of approximately 70,000 clones in the sample, approximately 95% were seen once. This clone was seen just once. The source material was CD4+ T cells from peripheral blood mononuclear cells, sampled after pregnancy. V gene TRBV10-3 combines with J gene TRBJ2-2; D remains unclear. This TCR came from a female donor with multiple sclerosis, enrolled in a pregnancy study. CDR3 residues: CAISDITGELFF. In DNA form, the CDR3 reads TGTGCCATCAGTGATATAACCGGGGAGCTGTTTTTT.